These 2 T cell receptor beta chains were sequenced from one sample in a study of molecular identifiers for immune sequencing clone quantification. From the PCR reads, TCRdb called clonotypes with MiXCR, one entry per CDR3 protein. The data hold hundreds of thousands of distinct CDR3 sequences, with about 20% observed a single time. Source material: naive CD8+ T cells from blood, with Jurkat cell RNA spiked in. The subset is: FACS-sorted CD8+CD4-CCR7+CD45RA+ naive T cells. These receptors all come from a human donor in good health. Some libraries in this study had Jurkat cell RNA spiked in.

The chain links TRBV5-6 to TRBJ2-1; D may correspond to TRBD1 or TRBD2 (6 bases each). Trimming took 0 bases from V and 7 from J, leaving 11 bases between them. This CDR3 is 14 amino acids long. The germline V gene encodes CDR1 SGHDT and CDR2 YYEEEE. The CDR3 DNA sequence: TGTGCCAGCAGCTTGGCGACTAGGGGGAATGAGCAGTTCTTC. It translates to CASSLATRGNEQFF.

The V call is TRBV7-9, the J call TRBJ2-7; possibly TRBD2 for D (5 bases). Trimming removed 5 bases at V and 0 bases at J, with 14 bases between. Germline V gene sequence: CDR1 SEHNR, CDR2 FQNEAQ (reference sequence). This CDR3 has 15 amino acids. The CDR3 DNA reads as TGTGCCAGCAGCCGCAGGACGGACTCCTCCTACGAGCAGTACTTC. This translates into CASSRRTDSSYEQYF.